The clone carrying this T cell receptor beta chain was detected ten times or more. Its antigen remains unknown. CDR3 regions were amplified by Arm-PCR using iRepertoire HTBI primers to build TCR beta libraries. MiXCR, run by TCRdb on the multiplex PCR reads, gives a single entry per CDR3 protein. The sample yields some 430,000 distinct CDR3 sequences, about 22% seen once. The V gene end was trimmed by 6 bases and the J gene end by 3 bases; junction bases not matched to a gene: 8. The CDR3 loop spans 14 amino acids. CDR1 MDHEN and CDR2 SYDVKM come from the germline V gene. The data derive from a study of regulatory T cells in long-lasting Graves disease. Looking at the study overall: To qualify as persistent, Graves' disease required over 5 years of antithyroid drugs with positive TSH receptor antibodies.

Study conclusions and caveats: Persistent disease was characterized by preferential usage of TRBV28, TRBJ1-2 and TRBJ2-5.

Described time point: persistent/refractory GD, antithyroid drugs over 5 years with positive TRAb. The authors made the TCR library using RNA they extracted from PBMCs. Approximately 9.6 milliliters of peripheral blood were drawn into EDTA tubes. The sample in question was peripheral blood mononuclear cells (PBMCs), obtained when the disease was refractory, from a patient treated with antithyroid drugs. The chain uses TRBV28 and TRBJ2-7; 7 bases line up with TRBD1. The sequence was collected from a female donor with Graves disease. In nucleotides, the CDR3 is TGTGCCAGCAGCTTAGGGACAGCCAACTACGAGCAGTACTTC. It specifies CASSLGTANYEQYF.